Sequencing of this T cell receptor beta chain was carried out in a study of T cells after posttransplantation cyclophosphamide. With V trimmed by 5 bases and J by 5 bases, 8 bases remained unmatched. The CDR3 covers 14 residues. CDR1 is MDHEN, CDR2 SYDVKM, per germline. Study-level points and caveats: Later blood repertoires were often dominated by clones from the donor CD8+ memory compartment. After PTCy, TRB diversity resembled that of CNI/methotrexate controls.

On this clone: What it binds is unknown.

Assay used: immunoSEQ multiplex PCR; TCRdb lists only in-frame clones, some missing. This table holds roughly 20,000 clones, less than 99% found once. The naive gate required viable CD3+CD4+ or CD3+CD8+ cells with CCR7+CD45RA+CD45RO-CD95-CD27+CD28+ phenotype. The sequenced sample was naive CD4+ T cells sorted from PBMCs. The source of this sequence is a man in his forties or fifties in good health, CMV-negative, and a related stem cell transplant donor. The V call is TRBV28, the J call TRBJ2-5; 7 nucleotides match TRBD1. The CDR3 here is CASSGDSRQETQYF. CDR3 coding DNA: TGTGCCAGCAGTGGGGACAGCCGGCAGGAGACCCAGTACTTC.